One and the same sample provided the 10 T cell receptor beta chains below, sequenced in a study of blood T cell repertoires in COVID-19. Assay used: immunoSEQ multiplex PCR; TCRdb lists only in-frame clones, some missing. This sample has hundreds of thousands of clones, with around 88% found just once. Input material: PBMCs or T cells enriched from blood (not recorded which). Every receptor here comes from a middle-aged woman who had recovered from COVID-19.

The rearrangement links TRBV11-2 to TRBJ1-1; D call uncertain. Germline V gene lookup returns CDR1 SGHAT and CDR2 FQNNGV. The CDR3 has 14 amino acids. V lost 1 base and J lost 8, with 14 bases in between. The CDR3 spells CASSLGGVVFEAFF. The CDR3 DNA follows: TGTGCCAGCAGCTTAGGAGGTGTCGTATTCGAAGCTTTCTTT.

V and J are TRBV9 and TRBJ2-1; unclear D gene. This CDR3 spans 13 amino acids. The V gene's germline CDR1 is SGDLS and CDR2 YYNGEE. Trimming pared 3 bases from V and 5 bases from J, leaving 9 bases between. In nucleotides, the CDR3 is TGTGCCAGCAGCGGTGACAACAACAATGAGCAGTTCTTC. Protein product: CASSGDNNNEQFF.

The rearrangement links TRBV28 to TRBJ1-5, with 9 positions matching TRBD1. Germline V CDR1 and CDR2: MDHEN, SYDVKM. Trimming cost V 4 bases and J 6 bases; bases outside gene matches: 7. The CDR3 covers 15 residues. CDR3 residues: CASSSSPDRGQPQHF. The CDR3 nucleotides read TGTGCCAGCAGTTCCTCCCCGGACAGGGGTCAGCCCCAGCATTTT.

CDR3 sequence reads: CASSLRAPYANEQFF. As DNA, the CDR3 is TGTGCCAGCAGTTTGAGGGCCCCCTACGCCAATGAGCAGTTCTTC. This rearrangement joins TRBV27 to TRBJ2-1; possible D gene TRBD2, 5 bases. The CDR3 consists of 15 residues. The germline CDR1 and CDR2 sequences are MNHEY and SMNVEV (reference sequence). V was shortened by 3 bases and J by 6 bases, with 15 bases between the two germline ends.

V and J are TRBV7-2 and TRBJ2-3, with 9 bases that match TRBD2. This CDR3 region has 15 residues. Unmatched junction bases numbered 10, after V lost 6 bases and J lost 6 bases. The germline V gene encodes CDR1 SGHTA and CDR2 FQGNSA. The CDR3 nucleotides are TGTGCCAGCAGACAAGTGGGGACTAGCCTCGATACGCAGTATTTT. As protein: CASRQVGTSLDTQYF.

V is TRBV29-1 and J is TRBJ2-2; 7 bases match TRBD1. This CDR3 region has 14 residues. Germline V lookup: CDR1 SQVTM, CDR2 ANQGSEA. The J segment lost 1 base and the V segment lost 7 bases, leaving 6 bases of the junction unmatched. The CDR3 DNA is TGCAGCGCCACTAGGGGGCGGAACACCGGGGAGCTGTTTTTT. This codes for CSATRGRNTGELFF.

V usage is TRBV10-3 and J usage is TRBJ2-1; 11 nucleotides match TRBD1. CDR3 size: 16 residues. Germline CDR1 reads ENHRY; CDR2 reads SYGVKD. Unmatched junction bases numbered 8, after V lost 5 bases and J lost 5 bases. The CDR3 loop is CAISSGTGGPNNEQFF. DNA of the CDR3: TGTGCCATCAGTTCCGGGACAGGGGGACCTAACAATGAGCAGTTCTTC.

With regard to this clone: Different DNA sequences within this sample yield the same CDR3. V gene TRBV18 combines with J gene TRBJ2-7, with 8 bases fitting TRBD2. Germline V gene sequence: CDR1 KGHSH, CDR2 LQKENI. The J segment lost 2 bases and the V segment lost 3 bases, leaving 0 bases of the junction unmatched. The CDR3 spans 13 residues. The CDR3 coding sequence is TGTGCCAGCTCACCGGGACTAGCCTACGAGCAGTACTTC. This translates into CASSPGLAYEQYF. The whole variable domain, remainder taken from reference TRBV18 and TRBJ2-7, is NAGVMQNPRHLVRRRGQEARLRCSPMKGHSHVYWYRQLPEEGLKFMVYLQKENIIDESGMPKERFSAEFPKEGPSILRIQQVVRGDSAAYFCASSPGLAYEQYFGPGTRLTVT.

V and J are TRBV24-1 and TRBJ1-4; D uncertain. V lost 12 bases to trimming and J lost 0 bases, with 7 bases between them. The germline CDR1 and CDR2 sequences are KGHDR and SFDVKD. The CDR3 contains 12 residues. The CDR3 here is CAVGTTNEKLFF. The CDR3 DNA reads TGTGCCGTCGGGACAACTAATGAAAAACTGTTTTTT.

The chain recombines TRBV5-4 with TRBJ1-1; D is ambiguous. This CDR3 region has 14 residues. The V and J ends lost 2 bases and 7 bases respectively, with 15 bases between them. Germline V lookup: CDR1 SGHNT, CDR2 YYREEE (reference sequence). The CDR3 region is CASSLVTDVGEAFF. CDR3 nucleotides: TGTGCCAGCAGCTTAGTTACAGACGTGGGTGAAGCTTTCTTT.